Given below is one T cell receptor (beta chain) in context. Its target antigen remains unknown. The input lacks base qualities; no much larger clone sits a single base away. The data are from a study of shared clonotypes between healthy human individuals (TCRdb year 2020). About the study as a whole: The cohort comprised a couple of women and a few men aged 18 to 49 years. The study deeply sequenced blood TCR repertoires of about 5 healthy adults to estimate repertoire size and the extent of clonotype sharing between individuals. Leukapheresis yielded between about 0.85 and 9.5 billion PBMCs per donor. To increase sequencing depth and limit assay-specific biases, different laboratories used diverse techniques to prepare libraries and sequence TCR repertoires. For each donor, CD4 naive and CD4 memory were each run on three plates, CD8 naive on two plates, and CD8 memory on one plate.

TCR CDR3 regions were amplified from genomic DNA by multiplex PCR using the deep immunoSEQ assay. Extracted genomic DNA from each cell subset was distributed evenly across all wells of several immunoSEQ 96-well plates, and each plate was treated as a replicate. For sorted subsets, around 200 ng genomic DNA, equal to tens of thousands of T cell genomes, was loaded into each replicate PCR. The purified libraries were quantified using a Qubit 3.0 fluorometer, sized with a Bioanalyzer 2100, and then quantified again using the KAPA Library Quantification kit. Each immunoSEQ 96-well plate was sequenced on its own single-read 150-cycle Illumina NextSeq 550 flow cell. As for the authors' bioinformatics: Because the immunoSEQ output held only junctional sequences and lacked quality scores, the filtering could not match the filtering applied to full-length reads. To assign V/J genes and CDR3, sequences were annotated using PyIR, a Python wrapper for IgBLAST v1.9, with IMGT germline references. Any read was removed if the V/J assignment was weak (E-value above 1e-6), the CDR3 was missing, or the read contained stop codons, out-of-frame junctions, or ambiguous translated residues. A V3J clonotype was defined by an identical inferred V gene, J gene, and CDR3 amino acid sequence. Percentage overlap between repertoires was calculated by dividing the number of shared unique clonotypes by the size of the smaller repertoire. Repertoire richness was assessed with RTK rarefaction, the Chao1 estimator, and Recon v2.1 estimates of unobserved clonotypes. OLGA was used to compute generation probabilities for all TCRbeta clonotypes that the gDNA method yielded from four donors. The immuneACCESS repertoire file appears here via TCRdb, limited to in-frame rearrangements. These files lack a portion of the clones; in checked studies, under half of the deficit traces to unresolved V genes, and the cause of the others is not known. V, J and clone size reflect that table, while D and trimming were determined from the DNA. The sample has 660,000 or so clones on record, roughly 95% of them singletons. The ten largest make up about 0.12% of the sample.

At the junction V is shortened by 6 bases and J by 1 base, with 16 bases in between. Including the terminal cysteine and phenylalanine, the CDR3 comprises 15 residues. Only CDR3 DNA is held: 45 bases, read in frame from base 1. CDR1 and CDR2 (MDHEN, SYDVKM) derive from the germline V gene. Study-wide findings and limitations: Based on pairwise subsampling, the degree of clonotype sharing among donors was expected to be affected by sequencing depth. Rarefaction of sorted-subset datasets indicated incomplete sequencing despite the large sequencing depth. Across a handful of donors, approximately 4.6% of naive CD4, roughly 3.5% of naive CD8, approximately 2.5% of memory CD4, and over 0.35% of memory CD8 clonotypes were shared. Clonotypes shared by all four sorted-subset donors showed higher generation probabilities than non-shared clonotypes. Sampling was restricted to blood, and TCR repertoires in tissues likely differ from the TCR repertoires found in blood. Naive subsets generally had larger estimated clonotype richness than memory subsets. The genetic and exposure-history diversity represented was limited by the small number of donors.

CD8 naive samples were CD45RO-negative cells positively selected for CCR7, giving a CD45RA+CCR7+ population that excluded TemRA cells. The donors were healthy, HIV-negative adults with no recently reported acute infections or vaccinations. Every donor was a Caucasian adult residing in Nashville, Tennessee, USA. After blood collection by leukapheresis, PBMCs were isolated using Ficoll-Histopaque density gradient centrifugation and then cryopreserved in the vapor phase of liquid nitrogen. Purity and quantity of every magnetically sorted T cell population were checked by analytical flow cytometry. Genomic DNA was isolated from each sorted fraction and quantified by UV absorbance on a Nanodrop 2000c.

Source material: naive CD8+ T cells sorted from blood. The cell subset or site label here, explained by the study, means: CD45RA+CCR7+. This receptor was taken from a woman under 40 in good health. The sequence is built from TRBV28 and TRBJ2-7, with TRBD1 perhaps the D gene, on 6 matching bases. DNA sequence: TGTGCCAGCAGGAGGCTGATGGACAGTTCCTACGAGCAGTACTTC. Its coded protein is CASRRLMDSSYEQYF.